The clone carrying this TCR beta chain has more than one count but fewer than ten. Antigen: not known. Alongside a J-beta primer mix, a sample-barcoded 5' primer served in a second PCR lasting roughly 7 to 11 cycles. TCRdb analysed the 5' RACE reads with MiXCR anew, one entry per CDR3 protein. The sample yields over 600,000 distinct CDR3 sequences, 46% seen once. The data stem from a study of blood T cells in healthy people across ages. For the study at large: About one barcoded beta molecule per two T cells was captured by template switching. Study-wide results and limits: Estimates drawn from one million T cells were deemed to understate diversity. Older age coincided with a roughly linear decline in TCR beta diversity per million T cells.

The CDR3 totals 11 residues. V lost 4 bases and J lost 3, with 6 bases in between. Per germline, CDR1 DFQATT and CDR2 SNEGSKA (reference sequence). The sequence was collected from a man of 80 years or more in good health. The sequenced material came from blood. The rearrangement joins TRBV20-1 to TRBJ1-1; D gene ambiguous. The CDR3 loop reads CSAIRDTEAFF. In nucleotides, the CDR3 is TGCAGTGCTATCCGGGACACTGAAGCTTTCTTT.